The text below deals with one T cell receptor beta chain. Its target antigen remains unknown. Per-base qualities were not stored, and no clone one base away is much larger. Participants in the prospective study were enrolled through a virtual design, were aged about 18 to 100 years, and lived in some 24 United States geographic areas. In the prospective study, cohorts were assigned on the basis of participant-reported clinical history obtained from a screening survey and a study questionnaire. Mobile phlebotomists in the prospective study collected whole blood, serum and a nasopharyngeal or oropharyngeal swab from every participant. Over a roughly 2-month period, participants in the prospective study had the option of providing additional blood draws and questionnaires. Prospective study blood samples were shipped either frozen or at room temperature before DNA extraction. This entry is derived from a study of blood T cell repertoires in COVID-19 (dated by TCRdb to 2018 to 2021). Describing the broader study: The collaborator samples originated in the United States, Italy and Spain and spanned the acute and convalescent phases of COVID-19. The repertoires were released in a freely available public database meant as a resource for research on the immune response to SARS-CoV-2. The dataset comprised deeply sampled blood TCRbeta repertoires from subjects exposed to, actively infected with, or recovered from COVID-19. The prospective study material was composed of cDNA or gDNA derived from T cells, B-cell-depleted T cells, or PBMCs. Where available, HLA class I and class II types were taken from metadata supplied by the sample provider and were not determined by assay-based typing. The sample metadata nearly always contained a de-identified subject ID, COVID-19 status, age in years and sex. The samples were drawn from two sources: the first 160 participants of the ongoing ImmuneRACE study, and fewer than 1,500 subjects contributed by 6 global collaborators.

Study-wide conclusions, independent of this receptor: Clinical and demographic metadata were provided uncurated, with the amount varying by source and participant.

TCRbeta CDR3 regions were amplified from genomic DNA by means of the immunoSEQ Assay, a bias-controlled multiplex PCR. Regarding the original processing steps: The number of nucleated cells in each sample was estimated from the amplification of reference gene primers within the assay. To quantify the absolute abundance of each unique TCRbeta CDR3 rearrangement, sequence reads were collapsed and filtered. Productive Simpson clonality was computed per sample as the square root of Simpson's diversity index over productive rearrangements. TCRdb provides this immuneACCESS table in a form limited to in-frame rearrangements. Some clones are lacking; in checked studies, under half of them reflect an unresolved V gene, and why the rest are absent is not known. Clonal size and the V and J genes are those of that table, whereas D and trimming came from the DNA. The sample contains around 220,000 clones, 75% to 90% of them found a single time. Just under 6.5% of the sample rests with the top ten.

As encoded in the germline V gene, CDR1 is SGHVS while CDR2 is FQNEAQ. Germline trimming amounts to 2 bases on V and 6 bases on J, with 1 as the count of junction bases outside the gene matches. The CDR3, from cysteine to phenylalanine, totals 14 residues. Solely the CDR3 DNA is kept, with 42 bases framed from the first base. Sequencing used PBMCs or T cells enriched from blood (not recorded which). This TCR derives from a woman aged 25 to 39 with acute COVID-19. The chain uses TRBV7-8 and TRBJ1-4; 9 central nucleotides agree with TRBD1. The CDR3 in this case is CASSLRQGDEKLFF. In nucleotides, the sequence is TGTGCCAGCAGCTTACGACAGGGGGATGAAAAACTGTTTTTT.